This TCR beta chain was sequenced during a study of PD-1 blockade in classical Hodgkin lymphoma. The V and J ends lost 3 bases and 11 bases respectively, with 10 bases between them. The germline V gene encodes CDR1 SGHTA and CDR2 FQGNSA. This CDR3 region has 11 residues. Each patient's relapse followed autologous stem cell transplantation, and brentuximab vedotin exposure varied. Generated by immunoSEQ multiplex PCR, the TCRdb table keeps only in-frame clones and is missing some. The table shows about 28,000 clones, with roughly 80% occurring only once. The receptor comes from a human donor with classical Hodgkin lymphoma. The starting material was peripheral blood mononuclear cells (PBMCs), obtained before the second cycle of nivolumab. V gene TRBV7-2 combines with J gene TRBJ1-1, with unresolved D. CDR3 residues: CASSFSVRAFF. CDR3 nucleotide sequence: TGTGCCAGCAGCTTTTCGGTAAGGGCTTTCTTT.